Described below is a single TCR beta chain sequence and its context. Antigen unknown. This specimen comes from a study of OX40 agonist ivuxolimab in advanced cancers. On the study more broadly: The study enrolled dose-escalation patients with hepatocellular carcinoma, melanoma, renal cell or head and neck cancer. Study conclusions and caveats: Patients who responded partially at 0.1-3.0 mg/kg showed clonal expansion ranking among the lowest. There were, on average, more expanded clones in CD8+ T cells than in CD4+.

Sequencing used immunoSEQ multiplex PCR; TCRdb keeps in-frame clones, though not all of them. The sample has roughly 70,000 clones; more than 70% are singletons. The V and J ends lost 2 bases and 9 bases respectively, with 5 bases between them. CDR3 length: 12 amino acids. Germline assignment: CDR1 MNHEY and CDR2 SVGAGI. The V and J genes are TRBV6-5 and TRBJ1-6, with D hard to call. Source: CD4+ or CD8+ T cells sorted from blood, taken in a trial of the OX40 agonist ivuxolimab. This TCR came from an adult with an advanced solid tumor such as melanoma, head and neck, liver or kidney cancer. The DNA for the CDR3 is TGTGCCAGCAGTTACGGTTTTTCACCCCTCCACTTT. This codes for CASSYGFSPLHF.